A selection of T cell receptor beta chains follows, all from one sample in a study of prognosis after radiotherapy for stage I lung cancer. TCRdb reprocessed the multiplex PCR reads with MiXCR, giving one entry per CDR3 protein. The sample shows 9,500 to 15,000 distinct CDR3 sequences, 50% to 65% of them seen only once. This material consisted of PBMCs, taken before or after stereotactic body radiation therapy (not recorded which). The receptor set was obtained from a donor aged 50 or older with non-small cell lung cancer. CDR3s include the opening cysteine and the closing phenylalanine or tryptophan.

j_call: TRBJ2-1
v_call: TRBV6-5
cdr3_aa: CASSYDQWTGCDEQFF

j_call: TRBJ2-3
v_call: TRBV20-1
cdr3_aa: CSARDERGPDTQYF

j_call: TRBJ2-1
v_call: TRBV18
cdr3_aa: CASSPGAGAGNEQFF

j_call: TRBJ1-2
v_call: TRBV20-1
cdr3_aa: CSARDFQGPYGYTF

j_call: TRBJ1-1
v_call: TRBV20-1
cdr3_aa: CSARDGGRGYTEAFF

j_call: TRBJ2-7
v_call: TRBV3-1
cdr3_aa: CASSLAGGSRDDQYF

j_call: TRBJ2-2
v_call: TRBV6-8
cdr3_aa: CASMQGAVGYTGELFF

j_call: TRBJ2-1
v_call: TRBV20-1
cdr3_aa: CSQPGLSNEQFF

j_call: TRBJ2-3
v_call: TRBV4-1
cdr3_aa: CVSSQWGGFGTDTQYF

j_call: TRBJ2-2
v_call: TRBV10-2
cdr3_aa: CASNILAGGHTGDLFF

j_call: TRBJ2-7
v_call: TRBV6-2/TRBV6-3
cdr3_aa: CASSYGQTYEQYF

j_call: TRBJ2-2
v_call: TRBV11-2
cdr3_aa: CASSFAGVTGELFF

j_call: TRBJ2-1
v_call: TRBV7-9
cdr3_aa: CASSAGIAGVYNEQFF

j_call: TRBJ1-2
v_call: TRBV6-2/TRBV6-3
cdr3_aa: CASSDQTGGANYGYTF

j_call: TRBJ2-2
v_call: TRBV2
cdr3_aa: CASTQTVTGELFF

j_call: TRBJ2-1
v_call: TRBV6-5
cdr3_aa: CASSFRVEGVKNEQFF

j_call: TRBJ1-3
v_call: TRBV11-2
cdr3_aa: CASSPLGQATGTIYF

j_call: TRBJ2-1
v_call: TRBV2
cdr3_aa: CASSERGASSSEQFF

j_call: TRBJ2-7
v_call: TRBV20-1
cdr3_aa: CSATQTGTLYEQYF

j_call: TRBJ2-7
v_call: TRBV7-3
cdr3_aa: CASNGGGVYEQYF

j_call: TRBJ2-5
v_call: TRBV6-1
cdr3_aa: CASSPYVAGEQETQYF

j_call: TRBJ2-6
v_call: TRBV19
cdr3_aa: CASRVSGANVLTF

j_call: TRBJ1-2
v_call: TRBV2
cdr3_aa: CASRGQGAYGYTF

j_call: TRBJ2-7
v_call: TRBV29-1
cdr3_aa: CSVSGTSSYEHYF

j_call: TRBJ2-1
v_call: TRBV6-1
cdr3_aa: CATGTASYNEQFF

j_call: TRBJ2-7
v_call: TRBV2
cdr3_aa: CASRKQVAAYEQYF